This T cell receptor (beta chain) originates from a study of blood T cell repertoires in COVID-19. The protocol was immunoSEQ multiplex PCR, while the TCRdb copy is restricted to in-frame clones and leaves out a portion. The table records fewer than 110,000 clones, approximately 88% of them present only once. V lost 6 bases to trimming and J lost 1 base; unmatched junction nucleotides: 5. This CDR3 is 15 amino acids long. The germline V gene has CDR1 SGHAT and CDR2 FQNNGV. The TCR was taken from a man over 45 with active or convalescent COVID-19. Sequencing used peripheral blood. The rearrangement joins TRBV11-2 to TRBJ2-2, with 7 positions matching TRBD1. As DNA, the CDR3 is TGTGCCAGCAGGAACCGGGACAGGAACACCGGGGAGCTGTTTTTT. Translation: CASRNRDRNTGELFF.